These 10 T cell receptor beta chains were all obtained from the same sample, sequenced in a study of T cells in tuberculosis (dated by TCRdb to 2017 to 2018). The time point label of this sample denotes: new active TB diagnosis, blood taken before or within 7 days of starting treatment. Receptor amplification or capture employed the immunoSEQ multiplex PCR assay. The immuneACCESS repertoire file appears here via TCRdb, limited to in-frame rearrangements. These files lack a portion of the clones; in checked studies, under half of the deficit traces to unresolved V genes, and the cause of the others is not known. The sample table lists 40,000 or so clones, 94% of them with a count of one. Around 4.2% of the sample comes from the top ten. The source was PBMCs, collected at tuberculosis diagnosis. These receptors originate from an adult with tuberculosis.

This clone occurred once. V is TRBV7-9 and J is TRBJ2-3, with D hard to call. V lost 4 bases to trimming and J lost 4 bases, with 12 bases between them. The CDR3 has 14 amino acids. CDR1 and CDR2 (germline): SEHNR, FQNEAQ (reference sequence). Here the CDR3 DNA reads TGTGCCAGCAGCTCCACCGACTCGGCAGATACGCAGTATTTT. Translation: CASSSTDSADTQYF.

CDR3 coding DNA: TGCAGCTGCGGACAGGGAGAATGGGGCTACACCTTC. Translating it yields CSCGQGEWGYTF. The gene calls are TRBV29-1 and TRBJ1-2, with 8 positions matching TRBD1. The trim removed 8 bases at V and 8 bases at J, leaving 10 bases unmatched. The V gene's germline CDR1 is SQVTM and CDR2 ANQGSEA. CDR3 length: 12 amino acids.

The chain joins TRBV27 to TRBJ1-6, with TRBD1 matching 9 bases. The CDR3 has 15 residues. V lost 6 bases, J lost 9 bases, and 9 bases stayed unmatched. CDR1 is MNHEY, CDR2 SMNVEV, per germline (reference sequence). The CDR3 sequence: CASSSPGTGPSPLHF. CDR3 bases: TGTGCCAGCAGCAGTCCGGGGACAGGGCCTTCACCCCTCCACTTT.

J is TRBJ1-6 and V is TRBV28, with 9 nucleotides matching TRBD1. The germline V gene has CDR1 MDHEN and CDR2 SYDVKM. V trimming: 5 bases; J trimming: 7 bases; junction bases outside the gene matches: 6. CDR3 size: 15 residues. The CDR3 DNA reads as TGTGCCAGCAGTCAATCCGGGACAGGGAATTCACCCCTCCACTTT. This translates into CASSQSGTGNSPLHF.

The rearrangement joins TRBV6-1 to TRBJ1-2; 7 nucleotides agree with TRBD1. J gave up 1 base and V 4 bases, and 15 bases lay outside the gene matches. CDR1 and CDR2 from the germline V gene are MNHNS and SASEGT. This CDR3 region has 18 residues. CDR3 sequence (DNA): TGTGCCAGCAGTGGACGACAGGGCCTAATAAAATTTAACTATGGCTACACCTTC. It yields the protein CASSGRQGLIKFNYGYTF.

This clone was detected only once. The CDR3 DNA sequence: TGCGCCAGCAGCTTGGCGGGACAGGGGGCATCAGGCTACACCTTC. Its protein is CASSLAGQGASGYTF. This chain connects TRBV5-1 to TRBJ1-2, with 12 positions matching TRBD1. Trimming cost V 0 bases and J 8 bases; bases outside gene matches: 5. The CDR3 sequence is 15 residues long. Per the germline V gene, CDR1 is SGHRS and CDR2 is YFSETQ.

The CDR3 loop reads CASSSLLNTEAFF. CDR3 bases: TGTGCCAGCAGCTCTCTCCTGAACACTGAAGCTTTCTTT. The rearrangement links TRBV7-2 to TRBJ1-1; D uncertain. Germline-derived CDR1 and CDR2 are SGHTA and FQGNSA. V lost 4 bases and J 0 bases, leaving 6 bases between the germline ends. This CDR3 has 13 amino acids.

The V call is TRBV7-2, the J call TRBJ2-2; the match to TRBD2 covers 15 bases. The CDR3 loop spans 19 amino acids. Germline V CDR1 and CDR2: SGHTA, FQGNSA. Germline trimming cut 2 bases from V and 4 bases from J; bases unmatched to any gene: 8. The DNA for the CDR3 is TGTGCCAGCAGCTTATTGTTCCGGACTAGCGGGGGGGGCACCGGGGAGCTGTTTTTT. Amino acid sequence: CASSLLFRTSGGGTGELFF. Based on the CDR3 plus reference TRBV7-2 and TRBJ2-2, the full variable domain is GAGVSQSPSNKVTEKGKDVELRCDPISGHTALYWYRQSLGQGLEFLIYFQGNSAPDKSGLPSDRFSAERTGGSVSTLTIQRTQQEDSAVYLCASSLLFRTSGGGTGELFFGEGSRLTVL.

The chain joins TRBV9 to TRBJ2-5; TRBD2 matches 10 bases. Germline loops: CDR1 SGDLS, CDR2 YYNGEE. Unmatched junction bases numbered 7, after V lost 0 bases and J lost 2 bases. This CDR3 region has 17 residues. For the CDR3, the DNA is TGTGCCAGCAGCGTAGAGGGTAGCGGGGGGCCTCAAGAGACCCAGTACTTC. Translated, it gives CASSVEGSGGPQETQYF. The whole variable domain, filled in from reference TRBV9 and TRBJ2-5, reads DSGVTQTPKHLITATGQRVTLRCSPRSGDLSVYWYQQSLDQGLQFLIQYYNGEERAKGNILERFSAQQFPDLHSELNLSSLELGDSALYFCASSVEGSGGPQETQYFGPGTRLLVL.

This clone has a handful of counts. The chain is built from TRBV7-8 and TRBJ1-1; no reliable D call. The CDR3 loop spans 16 amino acids. Trimming took 3 bases from V and 0 from J, leaving 14 bases between them. Germline lookup yields CDR1 SGHVS and CDR2 FQNEAQ. CDR3 in DNA: TGTGCCAGCAGCTTTGGAGACGAGGGAATGAACACTGAAGCTTTCTTT. Protein product: CASSFGDEGMNTEAFF.